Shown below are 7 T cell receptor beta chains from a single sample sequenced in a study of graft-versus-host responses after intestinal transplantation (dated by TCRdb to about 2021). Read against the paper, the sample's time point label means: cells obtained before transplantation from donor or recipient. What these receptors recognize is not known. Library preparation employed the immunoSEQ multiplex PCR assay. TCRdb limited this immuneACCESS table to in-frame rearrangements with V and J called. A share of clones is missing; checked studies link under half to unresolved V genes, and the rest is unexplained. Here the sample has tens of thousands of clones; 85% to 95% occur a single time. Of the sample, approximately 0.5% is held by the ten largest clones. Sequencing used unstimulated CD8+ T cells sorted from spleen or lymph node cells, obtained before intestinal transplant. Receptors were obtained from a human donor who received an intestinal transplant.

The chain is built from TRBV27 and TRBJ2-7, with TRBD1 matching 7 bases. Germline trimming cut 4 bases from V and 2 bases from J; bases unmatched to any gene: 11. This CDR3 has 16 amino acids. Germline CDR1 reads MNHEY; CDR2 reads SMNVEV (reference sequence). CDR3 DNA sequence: TGTGCCAGCAGTTCTCTTCTTGGACAGGATGCCTACGAGCAGTACTTC. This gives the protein CASSSLLGQDAYEQYF.

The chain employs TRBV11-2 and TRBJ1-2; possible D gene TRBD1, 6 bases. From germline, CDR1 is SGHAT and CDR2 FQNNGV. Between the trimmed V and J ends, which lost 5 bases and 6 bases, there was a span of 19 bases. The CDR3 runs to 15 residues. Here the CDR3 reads CASSQYTGTSDGYTF. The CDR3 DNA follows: TGTGCCAGCAGCCAGTACACAGGGACAAGCGATGGCTACACCTTC. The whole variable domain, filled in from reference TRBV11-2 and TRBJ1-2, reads EAGVAQSPRYKIIEKRQSVAFWCNPISGHATLYWYQQILGQGPKLLIQFQNNGVVDDSQLPKDRFSAERLKGVDSTLKIQPAKLEDSAVYLCASSQYTGTSDGYTFGSGTRLTVV.

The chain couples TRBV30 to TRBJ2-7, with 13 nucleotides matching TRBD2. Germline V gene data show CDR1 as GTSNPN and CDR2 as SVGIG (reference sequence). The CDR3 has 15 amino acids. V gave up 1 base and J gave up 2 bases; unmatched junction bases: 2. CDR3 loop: CAWSAGTSGTYEQYF. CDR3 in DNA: TGTGCCTGGAGTGCCGGGACTAGCGGGACCTACGAGCAGTACTTC.

The chain's CDR3 is CASSARLAVNEQFF. The CDR3 DNA follows: TGTGCCAGCAGCGCCAGACTAGCGGTCAATGAGCAGTTCTTC. This chain uses TRBV7-9 with TRBJ2-1; TRBD2 matches at 9 bases. V shed 5 bases and J 6 bases; nucleotides not matched to a gene: 5. Germline CDR1 SEHNR, CDR2 FQNEAQ (reference sequence). The CDR3 is 14 residues long.

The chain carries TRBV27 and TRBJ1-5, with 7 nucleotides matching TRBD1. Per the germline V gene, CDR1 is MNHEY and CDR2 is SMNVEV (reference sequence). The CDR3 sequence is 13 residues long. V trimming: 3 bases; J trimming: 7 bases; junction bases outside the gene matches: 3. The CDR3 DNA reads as TGTGCCAGCAGTTTGACAGGGTGGCAGCCCCAGCATTTT. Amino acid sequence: CASSLTGWQPQHF.

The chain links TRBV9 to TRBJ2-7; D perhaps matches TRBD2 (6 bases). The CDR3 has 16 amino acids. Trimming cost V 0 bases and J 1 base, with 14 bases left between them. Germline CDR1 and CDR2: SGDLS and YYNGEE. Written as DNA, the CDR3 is TGTGCCAGCAGCGTAGGATGGGGCGGGGCATCCTACGAGCAGTACTTC. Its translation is CASSVGWGGASYEQYF. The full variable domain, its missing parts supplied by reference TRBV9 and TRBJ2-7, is DSGVTQTPKHLITATGQRVTLRCSPRSGDLSVYWYQQSLDQGLQFLIQYYNGEERAKGNILERFSAQQFPDLHSELNLSSLELGDSALYFCASSVGWGGASYEQYFGPGTRLTVT.

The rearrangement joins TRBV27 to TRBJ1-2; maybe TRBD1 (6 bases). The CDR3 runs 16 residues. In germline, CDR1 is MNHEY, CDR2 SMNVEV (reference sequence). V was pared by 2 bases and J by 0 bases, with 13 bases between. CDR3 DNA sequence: TGTGCCAGCAGTTTAAAATCGACAGGAGCTAACTATGGCTACACCTTC. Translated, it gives CASSLKSTGANYGYTF.